Listed below are T cell receptor beta chains from one sample, sequenced in a study of blood T cell repertoires in COVID-19. Sequencing was performed with immunoSEQ multiplex PCR; in TCRdb, only in-frame clones are kept and a portion is missing. Among over 110,000 clones listed, about nine tenths were seen once. Specimen: peripheral blood. The source is a human donor in a cohort sampled during active COVID-19. CDR3s include the opening cysteine and the closing phenylalanine or tryptophan. A D gene is named only where the DNA matches it firmly. Size values are once, few and many counts, or a class for expanded clones, and some rows have none.

>NA|TRBV18|NA|TRBJ1-2
CASSPDSNYGYTF
TGTGCCAGCTCACCTGACAGCAACTATGGCTACACCTTC
>NA|TRBV9|TRBD1|TRBJ2-5
CASSPLRGGRVVETQYF
TGTGCCAGCAGTCCCCTCCGAGGGGGCAGGGTAGTCGAGACCCAGTACTTC
>NA|TRBV18|TRBD1|TRBJ1-4
CASSQGADEKLFF
TGTGCCAGCTCCCAGGGGGCCGATGAAAAACTGTTTTTT
>NA|TRBV27|NA|TRBJ2-3
CASSYERVTDTQYF
TGTGCCAGCAGTTACGAGAGGGTGACAGATACGCAGTATTTT
>NA|TRBV20-1|NA|TRBJ2-5
CSASLHGRETQYF
TGCAGTGCTAGTCTTCACGGTCGAGAGACCCAGTACTTC
>NA|TRBV5-1|NA|TRBJ1-2
CASSPQHQSYGYTF
TGCGCCAGCAGCCCCCAACATCAGTCCTATGGCTACACCTTC
>NA|TRBV14|TRBD1|TRBJ2-1
CASSHGTESSYNEQFF
TGTGCCAGCAGCCACGGGACAGAAAGCTCCTACAATGAGCAGTTCTTC
>NA|TRBV3-1/TRBV3-2|TRBD2|TRBJ2-3
CASSSRTSGLSTDTQYF
TGTGCCAGCAGCTCCCGGACTAGCGGACTTAGCACAGATACGCAGTATTTT
>NA|TRBV7-2|TRBD2|TRBJ2-7
CASSYGTSGEQYF
TGTGCCAGCAGCTACGGGACTAGTGGCGAGCAGTACTTC
>NA|TRBV10-3|TRBD1|TRBJ2-1
CAISEPGQGPYNEQFF
TGTGCCATCAGTGAGCCGGGACAGGGCCCCTACAATGAGCAGTTCTTC
>NA|TRBV19|TRBD1|TRBJ1-4
CASKFTQGRGEKLFF
TGTGCCAGTAAATTTACACAGGGGAGAGGTGAAAAACTGTTTTTT
>NA|TRBV19|NA|TRBJ1-1
CASSSGPGMNTEAFF
TGTGCCAGTAGTAGCGGGCCAGGCATGAACACTGAAGCTTTCTTT
>once|TRBV6-2/TRBV6-3|NA|TRBJ1-2
CASSYRGRRSPYGYTF
TGTGCCAGCAGTTACAGGGGCCGCCGGTCCCCATATGGCTACACCTTC
>once|TRBV6-5|NA|TRBJ1-2
CASSLGGSYGYTF
TGTGCCAGCAGCCTGGGGGGATCCTATGGCTACACCTTC
>NA|TRBV7-9|NA|TRBJ1-2
CASSLLGRDLGGYTF
TGTGCCAGCAGCTTATTGGGCAGGGACTTAGGTGGCTACACCTTC
>NA|TRBV6-5|NA|TRBJ1-6
CASSWDGQNNSPLHF
TGTGCCAGCAGTTGGGACGGACAGAATAATTCACCCCTCCACTTT
>NA|TRBV6-1|TRBD2|TRBJ2-5
CASSEGLAGGQETQYF
TGTGCCAGCAGTGAAGGACTAGCGGGGGGGCAAGAGACCCAGTACTTC
>NA|TRBV5-8|TRBD1|TRBJ2-4
CASSLGGGRNIQYF
TGTGCCAGCAGCTTGGGAGGGGGCAGAAACATTCAGTACTTC
>NA|TRBV11-3|TRBD1|TRBJ2-5
CASSAGQGGRKETQYF
TGTGCCAGCAGCGCGGGACAGGGGGGGAGAAAAGAGACCCAGTACTTC
>NA|TRBV7-2|TRBD2|TRBJ2-7
CASSSSGGRPSEQYF
TGTGCCAGCAGCTCTAGCGGGGGCAGACCCTCGGAGCAGTACTTC
>few|TRBV7-2|TRBD1|TRBJ1-6
CASSFGTVNSPLHF
TGTGCCAGCAGCTTTGGGACAGTAAATTCACCCCTCCACTTT
>NA|TRBV27|NA|TRBJ1-5
CASSLWSNQPQHF
TGTGCCAGCAGTTTATGGAGTAATCAGCCCCAGCATTTT
>NA|TRBV27|TRBD2|TRBJ2-7
CASSLASGGYEQYF
TGTGCCAGCAGTTTGGCTAGCGGGGGGTACGAGCAGTACTTC
>NA|TRBV6-5|NA|TRBJ1-4
CASSLGRINEKLFF
TGTGCCAGCAGTTTGGGCAGGATTAATGAAAAACTGTTTTTT
>NA|TRBV6-5|TRBD1|TRBJ2-6
CASSLDRFSGVNVLTF
TGTGCCAGCAGTTTGGACAGGTTCTCTGGGGTCAACGTCCTGACTTTC
>NA|TRBV6-5|NA|TRBJ2-2
CASSYFWGVGTGELFF
TGTGCCAGCAGTTACTTCTGGGGAGTGGGGACCGGGGAGCTGTTTTTT
>NA|TRBV27|NA|TRBJ2-3
CASSPTHGGGPFATDTQYF
TGTGCCAGCAGCCCTACCCACGGGGGAGGCCCTTTTGCCACAGATACGCAGTATTTT
>NA|TRBV3-1/TRBV3-2|TRBD2|TRBJ2-5
CASSQYLRGGRSETQYF
TGTGCCAGCAGCCAATACCTACGGGGGGGCCGGTCGGAGACCCAGTACTTC
>NA|TRBV5-4|TRBD1|TRBJ2-1
CASSPGQGSNNEQFF
TGTGCCAGCAGCCCGGGACAGGGATCGAACAATGAGCAGTTCTTC
>NA|TRBV15|NA|TRBJ2-3
CATSRAPGSGSTATQYF
TGTGCCACCAGCAGAGCCCCCGGGAGCGGGTCAACGGCGACGCAGTATTTT
>once|TRBV18|TRBD1|TRBJ1-4
CASSPQQGGEKLFF
TGTGCCAGCTCACCCCAACAGGGGGGCGAAAAACTGTTTTTT
>NA|TRBV10-3|NA|TRBJ1-5
CAINAGIDQPQHF
TGTGCCATCAACGCGGGAATCGATCAGCCCCAGCATTTT
>once|TRBV30|TRBD1|TRBJ2-1
CAWRLTGTGGKGNYNEQFF
TGTGCCTGGAGGCTCACCGGGACAGGGGGTAAAGGGAACTACAATGAGCAGTTCTTC
>NA|TRBV7-9|TRBD1|TRBJ1-5
CASSLTGGWTQPQHF
TGTGCCAGCAGCTTGACAGGGGGATGGACTCAGCCCCAGCATTTT
>NA|TRBV18|NA|TRBJ1-2
CASSPRWEADGYTF
TGTGCCAGCTCACCACGGTGGGAGGCTGACGGCTACACCTTC
>NA|TRBV7-2|TRBD2|TRBJ2-7
CASTAGGSSYEQYF
TGTGCCAGCACAGCGGGGGGGAGTTCCTACGAGCAGTACTTC
>NA|TRBV4-2|NA|TRBJ1-1
CASSQVQVNTEAFF
TGTGCCAGCAGCCAAGTACAGGTGAACACTGAAGCTTTCTTT
>NA|TRBV27|NA|TRBJ2-3
CASSPLERTEGDTQYF
TGTGCCAGCAGTCCGCTTGAGAGGACAGAGGGGGATACGCAGTATTTT
>NA|TRBV7-9|TRBD1|TRBJ1-3
CASSLRTGSGNTIYF
TGTGCCAGCAGTTTAAGGACAGGCTCTGGAAACACCATATATTTT
>NA|TRBV19|TRBD2|TRBJ2-1
CASSMGGGYEQFF
TGTGCCAGTAGTATGGGGGGAGGGTATGAGCAGTTCTTC
>NA|TRBV4-1|TRBD2|TRBJ2-5
CASSPQWRGAQETQYF
TGCGCCAGCAGCCCGCAATGGCGGGGGGCCCAAGAGACCCAGTACTTC
>NA|TRBV5-5|NA|TRBJ1-1
CASSLAGGMDSNTEAFF
TGTGCCAGCAGCTTGGCCGGGGGGATGGATTCGAACACTGAAGCTTTCTTT
>NA|TRBV7-9|TRBD1|TRBJ1-2
CASSPRTGLNYGYTF
TGTGCCAGCAGCCCACGGACAGGTCTTAACTATGGCTACACCTTC